Here is one T cell receptor (beta chain) with its context. This record belongs to a study of OX40 agonist ivuxolimab in advanced cancers. Clones were read by immunoSEQ multiplex PCR, and TCRdb kept only the in-frame ones, dropping some. The sample yields more than 65,000 clones, about 87% seen once. The CDR3 spans 21 residues. The V segment lost 4 bases and the J segment 0 bases; nucleotides outside the gene matches: 20. Germline lookup yields CDR1 KGHSH and CDR2 LQKENI. Exclusion applied to patients with autoimmune disease history or systemic immunosuppression. The source is an adult with an advanced solid tumor such as melanoma, head and neck, liver or kidney cancer. V and J are TRBV18 and TRBJ2-1, with 8 bases identical to TRBD2. The sequences come from CD4+ or CD8+ T cells sorted from blood, collected in a trial of the OX40 agonist ivuxolimab. Here the CDR3 DNA reads TGTGCCAGCTCACGGCCTCCTATGGCTAGCGGGCTCCGAATCTCCTACAATGAGCAGTTCTTC. Its protein is CASSRPPMASGLRISYNEQFF. Full variable domain (missing parts from reference TRBV18 and TRBJ2-1): NAGVMQNPRHLVRRRGQEARLRCSPMKGHSHVYWYRQLPEEGLKFMVYLQKENIIDESGMPKERFSAEFPKEGPSILRIQQVVRGDSAAYFCASSRPPMASGLRISYNEQFFGPGTRLTVL.